This entry lists 27 T cell receptor beta chains sequenced from one sample in a study of Ad26.COV2.S vaccination and SARS-CoV-2 variants. TCRdb's table, derived via immunoSEQ multiplex PCR, lists solely in-frame clones and lacks some. The data show around 380,000 clones, with approximately 90% seen just once and 3.5% held by the top ten. Described treatment: about 20 received Ad26.COV2.S at low or high dose, single or two shots; several received placebo; per-sample allocation not given. Collection of samples fell on day 63 after the first vaccine or placebo injection. The sample consisted of peripheral blood, taken in a trial of Ad26.COV2.S vaccine versus placebo. These receptors all stem from a person aged 18-60 years who received the Ad26.COV2.S COVID-19 vaccine or a placebo.

The chain joins TRBV10-3 to TRBJ1-3; no reliable D call. This CDR3 is 13 amino acids long. Germline CDR1 is ENHRY and CDR2 is SYGVKD. Trimming pared 3 bases from V and 4 bases from J, leaving 7 bases between. The CDR3: CAISEIQGNTIYF. The DNA of the CDR3 is TGTGCCATCAGTGAAATACAGGGAAACACCATATATTTT.

V usage is TRBV24-1 and J usage is TRBJ2-2; D remains unclear. From germline, CDR1 is KGHDR and CDR2 SFDVKD. Deletions cut 3 bases from V and 6 bases from J, with 4 bases between. This CDR3 comprises 12 residues. Here the CDR3 DNA reads TGTGCCACCAGTGATGGGGCCGGGGAGCTGTTTTTT. Translated, it gives CATSDGAGELFF.

V and J are TRBV5-6 and TRBJ2-1, with TRBD1 matching over 10 bases. J was trimmed by 3 bases and V by 5 bases; bases with no gene match: 5. Germline CDR1 and CDR2: SGHDT and YYEEEE. This CDR3 region has 15 residues. This CDR3 is CASSSGTGVYNEQFF. DNA for the CDR3: TGTGCCAGCAGTTCCGGGACAGGGGTCTACAATGAGCAGTTCTTC.

This chain connects TRBV25-1 to TRBJ1-1; no reliable D call. This CDR3 is 13 amino acids long. CDR1 is MGHDK, CDR2 SYGVNS, per germline. Between the trimmed V and J ends, which lost 5 bases and 0 bases, there was a span of 7 bases. The CDR3 here is CASSHLMNTEAFF. CDR3 sequence (DNA): TGTGCCAGCAGTCATTTGATGAACACTGAAGCTTTCTTT.

The V gene is TRBV6-2 or TRBV6-3, the J gene TRBJ2-1, with D perhaps TRBD2 (6 bases). There are 15 residues in the CDR3. Germline CDR1 MNHEY, CDR2 SVGEGT. Trimming stripped 2 bases from V and 8 bases from J, with 16 bases between. CDR3 sequence: CASSYPGLRSDEQFF. The CDR3 DNA reads TGTGCCAGCAGTTACCCTGGACTACGTTCGGATGAGCAGTTCTTC.

The chain has TRBV6-6 and TRBJ1-1; TRBD1 is a possible D gene (5 bases). CDR1 is MNHNY and CDR2 is SVGAGI in the germline V gene (reference sequence). CDR3 length equals 12 residues. V was pared by 10 bases and J by 1 base, with 10 bases between. CDR3 sequence: CATREENTEAFF. CDR3 nucleotide sequence: TGTGCCACCAGGGAAGAGAACACTGAAGCTTTCTTT.

The sample holds a few counts of this clone. The chain combines TRBV5-1 with TRBJ2-3, with no clear D. The V gene's germline CDR1 is SGHRS and CDR2 YFSETQ. Between the trimmed V and J ends, which lost 0 bases and 5 bases, there was a span of 13 bases. The CDR3 totals 15 residues. In nucleotides, the CDR3 is TGCGCCAGCAGCTTGGATGGCTCCAACATAGATACGCAGTATTTT. It encodes CASSLDGSNIDTQYF. Together with reference TRBV5-1 and TRBJ2-3, the CDR3 gives the full variable domain: KAGVTQTPRYLIKTRGQQVTLSCSPISGHRSVSWYQQTPGQGLQFLFEYFSETQRNKGNFPGRFSGRQFSNSRSEMNVSTLELGDSALYLCASSLDGSNIDTQYFGPGTRLTVL.

This clone was detected only a few times. The CDR3 here is CASSKPGTGGNGYTF. For the CDR3, the DNA is TGTGCCAGCAGTAAGCCCGGGACAGGGGGTAATGGCTACACCTTC. The V gene is TRBV6-5, the J gene TRBJ1-2, with 11 bases fitting TRBD1. V was pared by 5 bases and J by 6 bases, with 8 bases of the junction left unmatched. From germline, CDR1 is MNHEY and CDR2 SVGAGI. CDR3 length equals 15 residues.

The gene calls are TRBV3-1 (or the pseudogene TRBV3-2) and TRBJ2-7; D gene unclear. With 0 bases removed from V and 1 base from J, the gap between germline ends came to 10 bases. The CDR3 covers 15 residues. Per the germline V gene, CDR1 is LGHDT and CDR2 is YNNKEL (reference sequence). DNA for the CDR3: TGTGCCAGCAGCCAAGAGTGGGGTCGGTCCTACGAGCAGTACTTC. It yields the protein CASSQEWGRSYEQYF.

The chain joins TRBV27 to TRBJ1-1; weak D call: TRBD1 (6 bases). The CDR3 loop spans 14 amino acids. The germline V gene has CDR1 MNHEY and CDR2 SMNVEV (reference sequence). V lost 3 bases, J lost 8 bases, and 16 bases lay in between. The CDR3 loop is CASSFTGRGDEAFF. The CDR3 nucleotides are TGTGCCAGCAGTTTTACAGGGAGAGGGGACGAAGCTTTCTTT.

This clone was observed once. V usage is TRBV18 and J usage is TRBJ2-7; TRBD1 agrees at 7 bases. The germline gives CDR1 KGHSH, CDR2 LQKENI. V was pared by 3 bases and J by 2 bases, with 4 bases of the junction left unmatched. CDR3 length: 14 residues. The CDR3 spells CASSPRQGPYEQYF. For the CDR3, the DNA is TGTGCCAGCTCACCTCGACAGGGTCCCTACGAGCAGTACTTC.

Details on this clone: Other DNA sequences within the sample encode an identical CDR3. The rearrangement links TRBV7-9 to TRBJ1-4; possible D gene TRBD1, 5 bases. Deletions cut 2 bases from V and 8 bases from J, with 9 bases between. This CDR3 has 13 amino acids. Germline lookup yields CDR1 SEHNR and CDR2 FQNEAQ (reference sequence). The CDR3 sequence is CASSLRRGEKLFF. CDR3 nucleotide sequence: TGTGCCAGCAGCTTAAGGCGGGGGGAAAAACTGTTTTTT.

This clone showed up just once. V is TRBV24-1 and J is TRBJ1-1; 8 nucleotides match TRBD1. V lost 4 bases and J lost 5; bases outside the gene matches: 11. The length of the CDR3 is 16 residues. From germline, CDR1 is KGHDR and CDR2 SFDVKD. CDR3: CATSEGPGGSGTEAFF. CDR3 coding DNA: TGTGCCACCAGTGAAGGCCCAGGGGGCAGTGGGACTGAAGCTTTCTTT.

In this sample, this clone turned up once. The chain uses TRBV6-5 and TRBJ1-2, with D unresolved. The V gene lost 7 bases and the J gene lost 2 bases, with 11 bases spanning the gap. Germline loops: CDR1 MNHEY, CDR2 SVGAGI. This CDR3 is built from 13 residues. CDR3 in amino acids: CASTPGLNYGYTF. CDR3 in DNA: TGTGCCAGCACTCCAGGACTAAACTATGGCTACACCTTC.

The chain uses TRBV29-1 and TRBJ1-1; unclear D gene. With 3 bases removed from V and 3 bases from J, the gap between germline ends came to 8 bases. This CDR3 contains 12 residues. CDR1 SQVTM and CDR2 ANQGSEA come from the germline V gene. Written as DNA, the CDR3 is TGCAGCGTTGACCCGGGAGACACTGAAGCTTTCTTT. Encoded protein: CSVDPGDTEAFF.

This clone was detected a few times. V is TRBV19 and J is TRBJ1-5; D unresolved. Per germline, CDR1 LNHDA and CDR2 SQIVND (reference sequence). The CDR3 length is 18 residues. The V end lost 6 bases, the J end lost 2 bases, and 23 bases lay between the germline ends. CDR3 loop: CASSNLVHSQRGNQPQHF. The CDR3 DNA reads as TGTGCCAGTAGCAACCTCGTACATTCACAGAGGGGCAATCAGCCCCAGCATTTT.

V is TRBV5-1 and J is TRBJ2-5; perhaps TRBD1 as D (6 bases). The CDR3 has 14 amino acids. Trimming cost V 3 bases and J 4 bases, with 13 bases left between them. Germline CDR1 reads SGHRS; CDR2 reads YFSETQ. CDR3 sequence: CASSSTGPAETQYF. As DNA, the CDR3 is TGCGCCAGCAGCTCAACAGGGCCCGCAGAGACCCAGTACTTC.

This chain links TRBV7-2 with TRBJ2-3; maybe TRBD1 (5 bases). The CDR3 extends over 16 amino acids. The V end was cut by 5 bases, the J end by 0 bases, with 15 bases between. Per germline, CDR1 SGHTA and CDR2 FQGNSA. CDR3 sequence reads: CASSEQVSSSTDTQYF. In DNA form, the CDR3 reads TGTGCCAGCAGCGAACAGGTATCTTCTAGCACAGATACGCAGTATTTT.

This clone appeared a single time. V and J are TRBV10-1 and TRBJ2-7; D is unclear. The CDR3 is 13 amino acids. V lost 0 bases to trimming and J lost 6 bases, with 9 bases between them. The V gene's germline CDR1 is WNHNN and CDR2 SYGVQD (reference sequence). The CDR3 sequence: CASSESGFLEQYF. CDR3 DNA sequence: TGCGCCAGCAGTGAGTCGGGGTTTCTCGAGCAGTACTTC.

This clone was observed once. The gene calls are TRBV2 and TRBJ1-4, with unresolved D. V was shortened by 6 bases and J by 5 bases, with 16 bases between the two germline ends. CDR3 length equals 15 residues. Germline V gene sequence: CDR1 SNHLY, CDR2 FYNNEI. The CDR3 region is CASRRTEAPNEKLFF. For the CDR3, the DNA is TGTGCCAGCAGACGGACGGAGGCTCCGAATGAAAAACTGTTTTTT.

This chain links TRBV7-2 with TRBJ1-2; D unresolved. V lost 2 bases and J 6 bases, leaving 10 bases between the germline ends. Germline-derived CDR1 and CDR2 are SGHTA and FQGNSA. This CDR3 is built from 13 residues. CDR3 region: CASSLQGPDGYTF. CDR3 in DNA: TGTGCCAGCAGCTTACAAGGGCCAGATGGCTACACCTTC.

This clone was counted a single time. Here the CDR3 reads CASSVGVQETQYF. In DNA, the CDR3 is TGTGCCAGTTCGGTCGGGGTCCAAGAGACCCAGTACTTC. This sequence joins TRBV19 and TRBJ2-5; TRBD2 might be the D (5 bases). Germline CDR1 reads LNHDA; CDR2 reads SQIVND (reference sequence). V was trimmed by 8 bases and J by 1 base, leaving 11 bases between them. The CDR3 runs 13 residues.

This clone has a handful of counts. This chain uses TRBV19 with TRBJ1-2; no firm D call. Germline CDR1 reads LNHDA; CDR2 reads SQIVND (reference sequence). V lost 5 bases and J 7 bases, leaving 14 bases between the germline ends. The CDR3 covers 13 residues. The CDR3 region is CASSYLTGPGYTF. In nucleotides, the CDR3 is TGTGCCAGTAGTTATCTCACGGGCCCTGGCTACACCTTC.

The rearrangement links TRBV4-3 to TRBJ1-6; D remains unclear. Trimming stripped 1 base from V and 6 bases from J, with 7 bases between. Germline assignment: CDR1 LGHNA and CDR2 YSLEER. This CDR3 has 14 amino acids. The CDR3 sequence is CASSQGHSNSPLHF. Here the CDR3 DNA reads TGCGCCAGCAGCCAAGGACACAGTAATTCACCCCTCCACTTT.

This clone has just one count. This rearrangement joins TRBV7-2 to TRBJ2-2, with D perhaps TRBD1 (5 bases). Germline V gene data show CDR1 as SGHTA and CDR2 as FQGNSA. This CDR3 is 14 amino acids long. V lost 2 bases, J lost 5 bases, and 9 bases lay in between. In DNA, the CDR3 is TGTGCCAGCAGCTTATCAGGGTCAACCGGGGAGCTGTTTTTT. Its translation is CASSLSGSTGELFF.

This clone was seen a single time. The chain employs TRBV3-1 (or the pseudogene TRBV3-2) and TRBJ2-5, with 7 positions matching TRBD2. Germline V CDR1 and CDR2: LGHDT, YNNKEL (reference sequence). The CDR3 is 16 residues long. The V gene end was trimmed by 0 bases and the J gene end by 3 bases; junction bases not matched to a gene: 7. CDR3 residues: CASSQDVPSGEETQYF. CDR3 nucleotide sequence: TGTGCCAGCAGCCAAGATGTACCTAGCGGTGAAGAGACCCAGTACTTC.

The V and J genes are TRBV19 and TRBJ2-2, with a possible D match to TRBD2 (6 bases). CDR3 size: 14 residues. Germline CDR1 LNHDA, CDR2 SQIVND (reference sequence). V dropped 6 bases and J dropped 7 bases, with 15 bases sitting between them. CDR3: CASSPSGEVGELFF. In DNA, the CDR3 is TGTGCCAGTAGCCCCTCCGGGGAGGTCGGGGAGCTGTTTTTT. The whole variable domain, filled in from reference TRBV19 and TRBJ2-2, reads DGGITQSPKYLFRKEGQNVTLSCEQNLNHDAMYWYRQDPGQGLRLIYYSQIVNDFQKGDIAEGYSVSREKKESFPLTVTSAQKNPTAFYLCASSPSGEVGELFFGEGSRLTVL.